This passage covers 30 T cell receptor beta chains from one sample sequenced in a study of T cell responses to AZD1222 COVID-19 vaccine. Assay used: immunoSEQ multiplex PCR; TCRdb lists only in-frame clones, some missing. The sample includes 100,000 to 150,000 clones, around nine tenths of them seen just once. The sequencing used peripheral blood, collected 28 days after the second AZD1222 dose. These receptors all come from an adult who received the AZD1222 COVID-19 vaccine.

The chain uses TRBV11-2 and TRBJ1-5, with 9 nucleotides matching TRBD1. Germline-derived CDR1 and CDR2 are SGHAT and FQNNGV. CDR3 length: 16 residues. The junction had 8 bases not matched to a gene; V was cut back by 4 bases and J by 4 bases. The CDR3 DNA reads TGTGCCAGCAGCTCAACGAAGACAGGGGGGAATCAGCCCCAGCATTTT. It encodes CASSSTKTGGNQPQHF.

The rearrangement links TRBV3-1 (or the pseudogene TRBV3-2) to TRBJ2-7; D call uncertain. The CDR3 covers 13 residues. Germline CDR1 reads LGHDT; CDR2 reads YNNKEL (reference sequence). Trimming left V 0 bases short and J 6 bases short, with 9 bases between. CDR3 residues: CASSQDFPTEQYF. The CDR3 DNA follows: TGTGCCAGCAGCCAAGATTTTCCGACCGAGCAGTACTTC.

V gene TRBV9 combines with J gene TRBJ1-2; D not resolved. Germline V gives CDR1 SGDLS, CDR2 YYNGEE. V lost 3 bases, J lost 4 bases, and 19 bases lay in between. The CDR3 contains 16 residues. The CDR3: CASSAHSEGRIYGYTF. The CDR3, as DNA: TGTGCCAGCAGCGCACACTCTGAGGGCAGGATCTATGGCTACACCTTC. Full variable domain (outside the CDR3, taken from reference TRBV9 and TRBJ1-2): DSGVTQTPKHLITATGQRVTLRCSPRSGDLSVYWYQQSLDQGLQFLIQYYNGEERAKGNILERFSAQQFPDLHSELNLSSLELGDSALYFCASSAHSEGRIYGYTFGSGTRLTVV.

The CDR3 here is CASGPAKYTSPLHF. CDR3 sequence (DNA): TGTGCTAGTGGCCCCGCTAAGTACACTTCACCCCTCCACTTT. The chain employs TRBV12-5 and TRBJ1-6; D not certain. Trimming pared 6 bases from V and 9 bases from J, leaving 15 bases between. Germline V gives CDR1 LGHNT, CDR2 FRNRAP. The CDR3 has 14 amino acids.

CDR3 sequence: CASSFQGGTEAFF. CDR3 coding DNA: TGTGCCAGCAGCTTCCAGGGGGGCACTGAAGCTTTCTTT. V and J are TRBV3-1 (or the pseudogene TRBV3-2) and TRBJ1-1; TRBD1 agrees at 7 bases. J lost 4 bases, V lost 5 bases, and 4 bases had no gene match. The CDR3 covers 13 residues. Germline V lookup: CDR1 LGHDT, CDR2 YNNKEL (reference sequence).

The gene calls are TRBV29-1 and TRBJ2-4, with 10 bases identical to TRBD1. The ends lost 7 bases at V and 5 bases at J; junction bases unmatched: 8. Germline CDR1 and CDR2: SQVTM and ANQGSEA. CDR3 size: 14 residues. CDR3 sequence (DNA): TGCAGCGCGCATCCCGGGACAGGGGAAAACATTCAGTACTTC. This translates into CSAHPGTGENIQYF.

The V call is TRBV28, the J call TRBJ1-6; 8 bases match TRBD1. The J segment lost 0 bases and the V segment lost 5 bases, leaving 9 bases of the junction unmatched. The CDR3 extends over 18 amino acids. Germline V gives CDR1 MDHEN, CDR2 SYDVKM. CDR3 sequence reads: CASSVNRGYSSYNSPLHF. CDR3 bases: TGTGCCAGCAGTGTTAACAGGGGGTACAGCTCCTATAATTCACCCCTCCACTTT.

The V call is TRBV24-1, the J call TRBJ2-3; the D gene is possibly TRBD1 (6 bases). The length of the CDR3 is 16 residues. Trimming shortened V by 6 bases and J by 1 base, and 16 bases separated the two germline ends. The germline V gene encodes CDR1 KGHDR and CDR2 SFDVKD. CDR3 residues: CATSPGQRLGTDTQYF. The CDR3 bases are TGTGCCACCAGTCCCGGACAGAGGCTTGGCACAGATACGCAGTATTTT.

The chain combines TRBV7-2 with TRBJ2-5; D gene unclear. The CDR3 sequence is 15 residues long. Trimming removed 1 base at V and 6 bases at J, with 15 bases between. Germline V gene lookup returns CDR1 SGHTA and CDR2 FQGNSA. Here the CDR3 DNA reads TGTGCCAGCAGCTTAGTGCCCACCAGCACCAAGACCCAGTACTTC. This translates into CASSLVPTSTKTQYF.

The chain joins TRBV7-2 to TRBJ2-7, with D tentatively TRBD1 (5 bases). Trimming shortened V by 3 bases and J by 5 bases, and 11 bases separated the two germline ends. Germline-derived CDR1 and CDR2 are SGHTA and FQGNSA. There are 13 residues in the CDR3. This CDR3 is CASSLEGVDEQYF. Written as DNA, the CDR3 is TGTGCCAGCAGCTTGGAAGGGGTCGACGAGCAGTACTTC. Based on the CDR3 plus reference TRBV7-2 and TRBJ2-7, the full variable domain is GAGVSQSPSNKVTEKGKDVELRCDPISGHTALYWYRQSLGQGLEFLIYFQGNSAPDKSGLPSDRFSAERTGGSVSTLTIQRTQQEDSAVYLCASSLEGVDEQYFGPGTRLTVT.

CDR3 region: CASRTGTGKKTQYF. CDR3 nucleotide sequence: TGTGCCAGCAGAACTGGGACAGGGAAGAAGACCCAGTACTTC. The gene calls are TRBV6-5 and TRBJ2-5; 9 bases match TRBD1. The V gene's germline CDR1 is MNHEY and CDR2 SVGAGI. The CDR3 length is 14 residues. V shed 6 bases, J shed 6 bases, and the junction held 8 bases outside the gene matches.

V is TRBV5-6 and J is TRBJ2-5; TRBD1 is a possible D gene (6 bases). The CDR3 is 15 residues long. Germline loops: CDR1 SGHDT, CDR2 YYEEEE. The V end lost 6 bases, the J end lost 5 bases, and 20 bases lay between the germline ends. As DNA, the CDR3 is TGTGCCAGCACCCGGGGACAAGGCCCTAGCGAGACCCAGTACTTC. Translating it yields CASTRGQGPSETQYF.

J is TRBJ2-3 and V is TRBV28, with TRBD2 as a possible D gene (6 bases). The CDR3 covers 15 residues. Germline assignment: CDR1 MDHEN and CDR2 SYDVKM. Trimming cost V 2 bases and J 4 bases, with 13 bases left between them. The CDR3 nucleotides are TGTGCCAGCAGTTTAGGCGGGATTGCACCAGATACGCAGTATTTT. This sequence encodes CASSLGGIAPDTQYF. Drawing the rest from reference TRBV28 and TRBJ2-3, the complete variable domain is DVKVTQSSRYLVKRTGEKVFLECVQDMDHENMFWYRQDPGLGLRLIYFSYDVKMKEKGDIPEGYSVSREKKERFSLILESASTNQTSMYLCASSLGGIAPDTQYFGPGTRLTVL.

CDR3 region: CASSIDRGYEQYF. CDR3 sequence (DNA): TGTGCCAGTAGTATAGACAGGGGCTACGAGCAGTACTTC. The chain uses TRBV19 and TRBJ2-7, with a tentative D call TRBD1 (6 bases). CDR3 length: 13 amino acids. Germline V gives CDR1 LNHDA, CDR2 SQIVND (reference sequence). The V end lost 0 bases, the J end lost 3 bases, and 6 bases lay between the germline ends.

The J gene is TRBJ1-2, the V gene TRBV7-2; the match to TRBD1 covers 7 bases. Germline V gene lookup returns CDR1 SGHTA and CDR2 FQGNSA. V trimming: 4 bases; J trimming: 6 bases; junction bases outside the gene matches: 8. There are 14 residues in the CDR3. In DNA form, the CDR3 reads TGTGCCAGCAGCTCGGGACAGCCGGCCAATGGCTACACCTTC. It specifies CASSSGQPANGYTF. The complete variable domain, with remaining parts taken from reference TRBV7-2 and TRBJ1-2, reads GAGVSQSPSNKVTEKGKDVELRCDPISGHTALYWYRQSLGQGLEFLIYFQGNSAPDKSGLPSDRFSAERTGGSVSTLTIQRTQQEDSAVYLCASSSGQPANGYTFGSGTRLTVV.

This clone has only one observation. V usage is TRBV25-1 and J usage is TRBJ1-2, with D hard to call. Trimming removed 8 bases from V and 5 bases from J, with 6 bases in between. The CDR3 has 10 residues. The germline V gene encodes CDR1 MGHDK and CDR2 SYGVNS. The CDR3 DNA is TGTGCCAGCGGGGAGTATGGCTACACCTTC. This gives the protein CASGEYGYTF.

The chain joins TRBV27 to TRBJ2-7, with D maybe TRBD1 (6 bases). The germline V gene has CDR1 MNHEY and CDR2 SMNVEV (reference sequence). This CDR3 contains 13 residues. The V and J ends lost 8 bases and 3 bases respectively, with 14 bases between them. The DNA for the CDR3 is TGTGCCAGCCATCGTCAGGGGAGCTACGAGCAGTACTTC. Translating it yields CASHRQGSYEQYF.

The CDR3 reads CATSRVRFTGTEAFF. CDR3 coding DNA: TGTGCCACCAGCAGAGTTCGGTTCACGGGCACTGAAGCTTTCTTT. The chain uses TRBV15 and TRBJ1-1; D is undetermined. The CDR3 runs to 15 residues. Trimming stripped 1 base from V and 4 bases from J, with 13 bases between. Germline CDR1 reads LNHNV; CDR2 reads YYDKDF (reference sequence).

This clone has just a few counts. V usage is TRBV6-4 and J usage is TRBJ2-3, with 11 bases aligning to TRBD2. The CDR3 runs to 17 residues. Germline trimming cut 0 bases from V and 5 bases from J; bases unmatched to any gene: 7. Per the germline V gene, CDR1 is MRHNA and CDR2 is SNTAGT. The CDR3 bases are TGTGCCAGCAGTGACTCGTTTAGCGGGGGGGCAAAAGATACGCAGTATTTT. Amino acid sequence: CASSDSFSGGAKDTQYF.

This clone was detected once. The chain has TRBV29-1 and TRBJ2-7, with a possible D match to TRBD1 (5 bases). V was trimmed by 0 bases and J by 3 bases, leaving 21 bases between them. The length of the CDR3 is 17 residues. The V gene's germline CDR1 is SQVTM and CDR2 ANQGSEA. This CDR3 reads CSVEERWQGQGVYEQYF. Written as DNA, the CDR3 is TGCAGCGTTGAAGAGCGCTGGCAAGGGCAGGGCGTCTACGAGCAGTACTTC.

The chain uses TRBV7-3 and TRBJ1-2; tentatively, D is TRBD1 (5 bases). Trimming removed 1 base at V and 4 bases at J, with 7 bases between. This CDR3 comprises 13 residues. Germline V CDR1 and CDR2: SGHTA, FQGTGA. The CDR3 spells CASSLIGGYGYTF. In DNA, the CDR3 is TGTGCCAGCAGCTTAATTGGGGGCTATGGCTACACCTTC.

The CDR3, as DNA: TGTGCCAGCTCACCACCGAGGGTTGCCTACGAGCAGTACTTC. It codes for CASSPPRVAYEQYF. The V and J genes are TRBV18 and TRBJ2-7, with D tentatively TRBD2 (5 bases). Trimming left V 0 bases short and J 2 bases short, with 8 bases between. CDR1 is KGHSH and CDR2 is LQKENI in the germline V gene. This CDR3 spans 14 amino acids.

The J gene is TRBJ2-1, the V gene TRBV7-7, with TRBD2 identical over 12 bases. The junction had 5 bases not matched to a gene; V was cut back by 1 base and J by 1 base. This CDR3 is built from 18 residues. In germline, CDR1 is SSHAT, CDR2 FNYEAQ (reference sequence). In nucleotides, the CDR3 is TGTGCCAGCAGCTTAGACCCACTAGCGGGGGGTTCCTACAATGAGCAGTTCTTC. Its protein product is CASSLDPLAGGSYNEQFF.

This chain uses TRBV27 with TRBJ1-6, with 8 positions matching TRBD1. V gave up 3 bases and J gave up 7 bases; unmatched junction bases: 14. Germline CDR1 MNHEY, CDR2 SMNVEV (reference sequence). The CDR3 runs to 18 residues. The CDR3 spells CASSLGPLLQGANSPLHF. The CDR3 DNA reads as TGTGCCAGCAGTTTGGGTCCCCTCCTGCAGGGGGCCAATTCACCCCTCCACTTT.

The chain combines TRBV2 with TRBJ1-2; the match to TRBD1 covers 7 bases. CDR3 size: 13 residues. Germline loops: CDR1 SNHLY, CDR2 FYNNEI. After removal of 5 bases from V and 8 bases from J, the junction contained 8 bases not matched to a gene. The CDR3 nucleotides read TGTGCCAGCAGTTACAGGGGAAGGAGCGGCTACACCTTC. Translating gives CASSYRGRSGYTF.

This clone has only one observation. The V call is TRBV18, the J call TRBJ2-3; 12 bases are a match to TRBD2. There are 17 residues in the CDR3. V lost 2 bases and J lost 4; bases outside the gene matches: 7. Germline V gene lookup returns CDR1 KGHSH and CDR2 LQKENI. The CDR3 spells CASSPRATSGRADTQYF. The CDR3 bases are TGTGCCAGCTCACCAAGGGCGACTAGCGGGAGAGCAGATACGCAGTATTTT.

The V and J genes are TRBV7-3 and TRBJ2-1; TRBD2 agrees at 8 bases. Germline V gene sequence: CDR1 SGHTA, CDR2 FQGTGA. Losses at the gene ends were 5 bases for V and 7 bases for J; bases not matched to a gene: 10. The CDR3 consists of 15 residues. DNA for the CDR3: TGTGCCAGCAGCCCCCCCGGGGGGGCCGGTAATGAGCAGTTCTTC. Its translation is CASSPPGGAGNEQFF.

Concerning this clone itself: The same CDR3 arises from other DNA sequences in this sample as well. The CDR3, as DNA: TGTGCCAGCAGTCCGACAGGGGGCTATGGCTACACCTTC. Residues: CASSPTGGYGYTF. The V and J genes are TRBV27 and TRBJ1-2; 9 nucleotides line up with TRBD1. Germline lookup yields CDR1 MNHEY and CDR2 SMNVEV (reference sequence). This CDR3 spans 13 amino acids. V dropped 5 bases and J dropped 4; count of bases not matched to a gene: 2.

V gene TRBV19 combines with J gene TRBJ1-1; no definite D call. V was pared by 4 bases and J by 1 base, with 7 bases between. The CDR3 is made up of 13 amino acids. Germline CDR1 LNHDA, CDR2 SQIVND (reference sequence). Here the CDR3 DNA reads TGTGCCAGTAGTAACTGGGGGAACACTGAAGCTTTCTTT. Residues: CASSNWGNTEAFF. The full variable domain, with the rest looked up from reference TRBV19 and TRBJ1-1, is DGGITQSPKYLFRKEGQNVTLSCEQNLNHDAMYWYRQDPGQGLRLIYYSQIVNDFQKGDIAEGYSVSREKKESFPLTVTSAQKNPTAFYLCASSNWGNTEAFFGQGTRLTVV.

The J gene is TRBJ2-1, the V gene TRBV20-1; unclear D gene. The CDR3 has 11 residues. V gave up 5 bases and J gave up 6 bases, with 8 bases separating them. Germline-derived CDR1 and CDR2 are DFQATT and SNEGSKA (reference sequence). CDR3 bases: TGCAGTGCTGCAATTTTCAATGAGCAGTTCTTC. The encoded protein is CSAAIFNEQFF.